This paragraph covers one T cell receptor beta chain sequence. These data originate in a study of blood T cell repertoires in COVID-19. Sequencing was performed with immunoSEQ multiplex PCR; in TCRdb, only in-frame clones are kept and a portion is missing. The sample shows roughly 400,000 clones, just over 90% of them seen only once. Trimming removed 8 bases at V and 2 bases at J, with 13 bases between. In germline, CDR1 is SNHLY, CDR2 FYNNEI. There are 14 residues in the CDR3. Source material: PBMCs or T cells enriched from blood (not recorded which). The sequence was obtained from a woman aged 35 to 49 who had been exposed to COVID-19. The rearrangement joins TRBV2 to TRBJ1-5; D gene unclear. The CDR3 here is CASVAEQGNQPQHF. The CDR3 nucleotides are TGTGCCAGCGTGGCCGAGCAGGGCAATCAGCCCCAGCATTTT.